These 4 T cell receptor beta chains were sequenced from one sample in a study of cytomegalovirus exposure and HLA in healthy donors. 60 Vbeta and 13 Jbeta primers were used in PCR. Sequencing used immunoSEQ multiplex PCR; TCRdb keeps in-frame clones, though not all of them. This table holds roughly 93,000 clones, around 74% found once. The source material was PBMCs. The receptors stem from a male donor in good health and CMV-seronegative.

The J gene is TRBJ2-1, the V gene TRBV18; 12 bases are a match to TRBD1. J gave up 9 bases and V 6 bases, and 12 bases lay outside the gene matches. The CDR3 contains 16 residues. Germline V gene lookup returns CDR1 KGHSH and CDR2 LQKENI. CDR3 bases: TGTGCCAGCTCTCACATCCGGGACAGGGGGCTAGGTGAGCAGTTCTTC. Translating gives CASSHIRDRGLGEQFF. Looking up the rest from reference TRBV18 and TRBJ2-1 gives the full variable domain: NAGVMQNPRHLVRRRGQEARLRCSPMKGHSHVYWYRQLPEEGLKFMVYLQKENIIDESGMPKERFSAEFPKEGPSILRIQQVVRGDSAAYFCASSHIRDRGLGEQFFGPGTRLTVL.

With regard to this clone: Sequence at one end of the junction differs from germline and may be a read error. CDR3 residues: CASSQGTSGVREQFF. The CDR3 nucleotides are TGTGCTAGCAGCCAAGGGACTAGCGGAGTCAGGGAGCAGTTCTTC. This chain connects TRBV7-7 to TRBJ2-1; 11 bases fit TRBD2. This CDR3 contains 15 residues. Germline CDR1 SSHAT, CDR2 FNYEAQ (reference sequence).

The rearrangement links TRBV15 to TRBJ2-3; 14 positions match TRBD2. CDR1 and CDR2 from the germline V gene are LNHNV and YYDKDF (reference sequence). J gave up 4 bases and V 3 bases, and 9 bases lay outside the gene matches. The CDR3 spans 18 residues. Here the CDR3 DNA reads TGTGCCACCAGCAGGGAGGGACTAGCGGGAGTAGTTTCAGATACGCAGTATTTT. Translating gives CATSREGLAGVVSDTQYF.

The chain combines TRBV28 with TRBJ2-1, with D possibly TRBD2 on 6 matching bases. V was trimmed by 0 bases and J by 5 bases, leaving 14 bases between them. This CDR3 is built from 16 residues. The V gene's germline CDR1 is MDHEN and CDR2 SYDVKM. CDR3 protein: CASSLWGGTQNNEQFF. DNA of the CDR3: TGTGCCAGCAGTTTATGGGGCGGGACCCAAAACAATGAGCAGTTCTTC.